This TCR beta chain comes out of a study of T cell changes during pregnancy in multiple sclerosis. This clone was seen just once. Germline lookup yields CDR1 GTSNPN and CDR2 SVGIG (reference sequence). The ends were cut back, 0 bases at V and 0 bases at J, with 11 bases in the middle. The CDR3 loop spans 15 amino acids. Profiling relied on immunoSEQ multiplex PCR, and the TCRdb table lists in-frame clones only, not all of them. The sample consists of 90,000 to 120,000 clones, roughly 92% of them appearing once. The rearrangement links TRBV30 to TRBJ1-2; no definite D call. The material was peripheral blood, obtained in the third trimester of pregnancy. The receptor was derived from a female donor in good health, enrolled as a control in a pregnancy study. The CDR3 is CAWSVPRHTNYGYTF. CDR3 DNA sequence: TGTGCCTGGAGTGTACCAAGACACACTAACTATGGCTACACCTTC.